A single sample is the source of the 8 T cell receptor beta chains below, sequenced in a study of cytomegalovirus exposure and HLA in healthy donors listed by TCRdb under 2017. Receptor amplification or capture employed the immunoSEQ multiplex PCR assay. Held by TCRdb, this immuneACCESS table contains in-frame sequences only and omits some clones. Under half of the omission traces to an unresolved V gene where checked; the cause of the rest is unknown. For this sample there are 260,000 or so clones; less than 95% appear just once. Clones ranked in the top ten supply around 3.1% of the sample. Sequenced material: PBMCs. The receptors shown here come from a woman aged 25 to 39 in good health and CMV-seronegative.

The rearrangement links TRBV11-2 to TRBJ2-2, with D maybe TRBD2 (6 bases). The CDR3 runs 14 residues. The germline gives CDR1 SGHAT, CDR2 FQNNGV. Trimming cost V 2 bases and J 6 bases, with 10 bases left between them. The CDR3 DNA reads as TGTGCCAGCAGCTTAACTAGCCCCGCCGGGGAGCTGTTTTTT. As protein: CASSLTSPAGELFF.

J is TRBJ2-1 and V is TRBV18; TRBD1 matches 10 bases. Trimming took 3 bases from V and 5 from J; bases not matched to a gene: 4. CDR1 is KGHSH and CDR2 is LQKENI in the germline V gene. CDR3 size: 15 residues. This CDR3 reads CASSPGQGTNNEQFF. The CDR3 nucleotides read TGTGCCAGCTCACCGGGACAGGGGACCAACAATGAGCAGTTCTTC.

The chain has TRBV7-3 and TRBJ2-3; possible D gene TRBD2, 5 bases. This CDR3 comprises 15 residues. Looked up from germline, CDR1 is SGHTA and CDR2 is FQGTGA. The germline V and J ends were trimmed by 0 bases and 4 bases, with 11 bases remaining between them. DNA for the CDR3: TGTGCCAGCAGCTTAACGTCGGTAGCGTCAGATACGCAGTATTTT. This translates into CASSLTSVASDTQYF. The full variable domain, rest sourced from reference TRBV7-3 and TRBJ2-3, is GAGVSQTPSNKVTEKGKYVELRCDPISGHTALYWYRQSLGQGPEFLIYFQGTGAADDSGLPNDRFFAVRPEGSVSTLKIQRTERGDSAVYLCASSLTSVASDTQYFGPGTRLTVL.

V and J are TRBV7-3 and TRBJ2-2, with 14 bases fitting TRBD2. Per germline, CDR1 SGHTA and CDR2 FQGTGA. The V and J ends lost 3 bases and 4 bases, in that order; junction bases with no gene match: 7. The CDR3 is 18 amino acids. CDR3 sequence reads: CASSFGTSGSGVTGELFF. The CDR3 coding sequence is TGTGCCAGCAGCTTCGGGACTAGCGGGAGCGGGGTCACCGGGGAGCTGTTTTTT. Full variable domain (rest looked up from reference TRBV7-3 and TRBJ2-2): GAGVSQTPSNKVTEKGKYVELRCDPISGHTALYWYRQSLGQGPEFLIYFQGTGAADDSGLPNDRFFAVRPEGSVSTLKIQRTERGDSAVYLCASSFGTSGSGVTGELFFGEGSRLTVL.

The chain has TRBV12-5 and TRBJ1-5; TRBD1 matches at 8 bases. Germline CDR1 and CDR2: LGHNT and FRNRAP. V lost 1 base and J lost 7; bases outside the gene matches: 9. This CDR3 spans 16 amino acids. DNA of the CDR3: TGTGCTAGTGGTTTGGACGGACAGGGTACGGAACAGCCCCAGCATTTT. It is translated as CASGLDGQGTEQPQHF.

V gene TRBV11-2 combines with J gene TRBJ2-3; the match to TRBD2 covers 9 bases. The J segment lost 6 bases and the V segment lost 3 bases, leaving 4 bases of the junction unmatched. Germline loops: CDR1 SGHAT, CDR2 FQNNGV. CDR3 size: 14 residues. The CDR3 spells CASSFSSGTDTQYF. In nucleotides, the CDR3 is TGTGCCAGCAGCTTTTCTAGCGGGACTGATACGCAGTATTTT. The full variable domain, in which reference TRBV11-2 and TRBJ2-3 provide the parts outside the CDR3, is EAGVAQSPRYKIIEKRQSVAFWCNPISGHATLYWYQQILGQGPKLLIQFQNNGVVDDSQLPKDRFSAERLKGVDSTLKIQPAKLEDSAVYLCASSFSSGTDTQYFGPGTRLTVL.

The CDR3 sequence is CASSFRPGQGPEQFF. The CDR3 region has the DNA TGTGCCAGCAGCTTCAGACCTGGACAGGGACCTGAGCAGTTCTTC. The chain is built from TRBV7-9 and TRBJ2-1; 8 bases line up with TRBD1. The V gene's germline CDR1 is SEHNR and CDR2 FQNEAQ (reference sequence). Unmatched junction bases numbered 10, after V lost 3 bases and J lost 9 bases. This CDR3 has 15 amino acids.

The chain carries TRBV2 and TRBJ2-1, with TRBD1 matching 7 bases. This CDR3 has 14 amino acids. J was trimmed by 5 bases and V by 7 bases; bases with no gene match: 8. CDR1 is SNHLY and CDR2 is FYNNEI in the germline V gene. CDR3 bases: TGTGCCAGCACTAGGGACAGTCAAAACAATGAGCAGTTCTTC. It encodes CASTRDSQNNEQFF.